This T cell receptor beta chain was captured by sequencing in a study of shared clonotypes between healthy human individuals. Study-level findings and limits: Naive subsets usually exceeded memory subsets in estimated richness. Clonotypes not shared had lower generation probabilities than those common to all four donors. A few donors had roughly 5.2% of their naive CD4 clonotypes in common.

This CDR3 comprises 16 residues. Trimming cost V 1 base and J 0 bases, with 10 bases left between them. Germline lookup yields CDR1 LNHDA and CDR2 SQIVND (reference sequence). Points on this clone: Its antigen is undetermined.

The study ran the assay at deep level. Sequencing was performed with immunoSEQ multiplex PCR; in TCRdb, only in-frame clones are kept and a portion is missing. The sample records millions of clones, over 90% being singletons. Sequenced material: naive CD4+ T cells from PBMCs. Described subset: CD45RA+ positively selected. The chain employs TRBV19 and TRBJ1-5, with a possible D match to TRBD1 (5 bases). The TCR originated in a man between 18 and 29 years old in good health. Some clones in this sample may be carry-over from other donors' samples. The CDR3 DNA is TGTGCCAGTAGTATAGGGAGGGGAAATAGCAATCAGCCCCAGCATTTT. This translates into CASSIGRGNSNQPQHF.